The rows below give T cell receptor beta chains drawn from one sample of a study of Graves' ophthalmopathy and Graves' hyperthyroidism. TCRdb fed the multiplex PCR reads into MiXCR, producing one record per CDR3 protein. The profile shows 300,000 or so distinct CDR3 sequences, about 17% of them singletons. The sequencing sample was made of peripheral blood. These receptors were obtained from an adult man with Graves' ophthalmopathy. Each CDR3 is given with its conserved first and last residue. D genes are given only for firm matches. Where a row states a size, it is once, few, many or the class of an expanded clone; other rows omit it.

CDR3nt,CDR3aa,abundance,j_gene,v_gene,d_gene
TGTGCCAGCAGCTTAGCGGGGACTAGCGGGAGGGAGACCCAGTACTTC,CASSLAGTSGRETQYF,many,TRBJ2-5,TRBV7-8,TRBD2
TGCAGTGCTAGAGATCTCGAGGGGGTTGATTCCTATGGCTACACCTTC,CSARDLEGVDSYGYTF,many,TRBJ1-2,TRBV20-1,.
TGTGCCAGCAGTTTCGGGCAGGGATGGGGCAATCAGCCCCAGCATTTT,CASSFGQGWGNQPQHF,.,TRBJ1-5,TRBV12-3/TRBV12-4,.
TGTGCCAGTAGTATGGGACCCAAACGGAGGAATCAGCCCCAGCATTTT,CASSMGPKRRNQPQHF,few,TRBJ1-5,TRBV19,.
TGTGCCAGCAGTTACTCTACACAGCTGAACACTGAAGCTTTCTTT,CASSYSTQLNTEAFF,many,TRBJ1-1,TRBV6-5,.
TGTGCCAGCGGGGTATCGGGGGTCTATGGCTACACCTTC,CASGVSGVYGYTF,many,TRBJ1-2,TRBV6-1,.
TGCAGTGCTAACCTTGGACAGGGTTCCTACGAGCAGTACTTC,CSANLGQGSYEQYF,many,TRBJ2-7,TRBV20-1,TRBD1
TGTGCCTGGAGAGTGCTTCGAGGGAGCTCCTATAATTCACCCCTCCACTTT,CAWRVLRGSSYNSPLHF,many,TRBJ1-6,TRBV30,.
TGTGCCACATGCCGGGACTACGCTTCTGAGCAGTACTTC,CATCRDYASEQYF,.,TRBJ2-7,TRBV6-1,TRBD2
TGTGCCAGCAGACGGGGACAGGGGAGCACTGAAGCTTTCTTT,CASRRGQGSTEAFF,many,TRBJ1-1,TRBV12-3/TRBV12-4,TRBD1
TGTGCCAGCCACGGGGGGGACAGGGCTAATCAGCCCCAGCATTTT,CASHGGDRANQPQHF,.,TRBJ1-5,TRBV6-1,TRBD1
TGTGCCAGCAGTTTAGGCGGGACAGGCATGAACACTGAAGCTTTCTTT,CASSLGGTGMNTEAFF,many,TRBJ1-1,TRBV12-3/TRBV12-4,TRBD1
TGTGCCAGCAGCTTAGGTAGGGGATCTGAAGCTTTCTTT,CASSLGRGSEAFF,many,TRBJ1-1,TRBV7-9,.
TGTGCCAGTAGTCAGCAAGACGGACAAGTAAATTCACCCCTCCACTTT,CASSQQDGQVNSPLHF,many,TRBJ1-6,TRBV19,.
TGTGCCAGCTCACCAGCCTTTGGGGAGCTCAAGCCCCTCCACTTT,CASSPAFGELKPLHF,many,TRBJ1-6,TRBV18,.
TGTGCCAGCAGCGACCCGCAGGGAACCAAAAACATTCAGTACTTC,CASSDPQGTKNIQYF,many,TRBJ2-4,TRBV2,.
TGCAGTGCTCGAGACCTAGACAGGGGAGGCCAGCCCCAGCATTTT,CSARDLDRGGQPQHF,many,TRBJ1-5,TRBV20-1,TRBD1
TGTGCCAGCAGAACTCGGGCGGTAGTCCAAGAGACCCAGTACTTC,CASRTRAVVQETQYF,many,TRBJ2-5,TRBV6-2/TRBV6-3,.
TGCAGTGCTAGGCTCGGGGGAGCGAACTATGGCTACACCTTC,CSARLGGANYGYTF,.,TRBJ1-2,TRBV20-1,.
TGCGCCAGCAGCCAAGATCTTAGGGGGGCCAATCAGCCCCAGCATTTT,CASSQDLRGANQPQHF,many,TRBJ1-5,TRBV4-3,.
TGTGCCAGCAGTTTATTGGGACTCGGAGAGGAGCAGTACTTC,CASSLLGLGEEQYF,many,TRBJ2-7,TRBV27,.
TGTGCCAGCAGTTGGGGCAGGGGATATGGCTACACCTTC,CASSWGRGYGYTF,many,TRBJ1-2,TRBV6-2/TRBV6-3,.
TGCGCCAGCAGCAGGGAGGCGACTGGGACTAATGGCTACACCTTC,CASSREATGTNGYTF,many,TRBJ1-2,TRBV5-1,.
TGCGCCAGCAGCCCGGGACTAGCGGTGGAAGAGACCCAGTACTTC,CASSPGLAVEETQYF,many,TRBJ2-5,TRBV4-1,TRBD2
TGTGCCAGCAGCATCCTGCACAGTGGAAAGTTCTACGAGCAGTACTTC,CASSILHSGKFYEQYF,.,TRBJ2-7,TRBV9,.
TGTGCCAGCAGTTTATGGACAGGGGGTTCCACTGAAGCTTTCTTT,CASSLWTGGSTEAFF,many,TRBJ1-1,TRBV28,TRBD1
TGTGCCAGCAGCCCACCCACAGGGTTATTTGAGACTAGCGGGTCCTACGAGCAGTACTTC,CASSPPTGLFETSGSYEQYF,many,TRBJ2-7,TRBV4-2,TRBD2
TGTGCCAGCTCACCAGGGTTCTACGAGCAGTACTTC,CASSPGFYEQYF,many,TRBJ2-7,TRBV18,.
TGCAGTGCTGCCCGGACAGGGGGCAAGAGCGAGCAGTACTTC,CSAARTGGKSEQYF,.,TRBJ2-7,TRBV20-1,TRBD1
TGTGCCAGCAGTCCGGACAGCCCTGATGCTTTCTTT,CASSPDSPDAFF,many,TRBJ1-1,TRBV12-3/TRBV12-4,.
TGTGCCAGCAGCGCGGGGCTAGCGTTCACCGGGGAGCTGTTTTTT,CASSAGLAFTGELFF,.,TRBJ2-2,TRBV12-3/TRBV12-4,.
TGTGCCAGCAGTCCTCTAGCGGGAGGGCCGGGAGAGACCCAGTACTTC,CASSPLAGGPGETQYF,many,TRBJ2-5,TRBV6-5,TRBD2
TGTGCCTGGAGACGACCGACCCAAGCTTTCTTT,CAWRRPTQAFF,many,TRBJ1-1,TRBV30,.
TGTGCCAGCAGTCCTAGCGGTACAGGACCCTACGAGCAGTACTTC,CASSPSGTGPYEQYF,many,TRBJ2-7,TRBV6-1,TRBD2
TGTGCCAGCAGCCAAAGACAGGGGATAACGTGGTGCACTGAAGCTTTCTTT,CASSQRQGITWCTEAFF,many,TRBJ1-1,TRBV11-2,TRBD1
TGTGCCAGCAGCCCCGTGGAGACCTACGAGCAGTACTTC,CASSPVETYEQYF,many,TRBJ2-7,TRBV28,.
TGTGCCAGCAGCGCTCGGACAGGGGGCTTGGCTGGGGCCAACGTCCTGACTTTC,CASSARTGGLAGANVLTF,many,TRBJ2-6,TRBV28,TRBD1
TGCGCCAGCAGACAGGACCCGGGACAGGGGACCGGGGAGCTGTTTTTT,CASRQDPGQGTGELFF,.,TRBJ2-2,TRBV5-1,TRBD1
TGCAGTGCGGAGGGGGGGAATGGCGGGGAGCTGTTTTTT,CSAEGGNGGELFF,many,TRBJ2-2,TRBV20-1,.
TGCAGTGCCTCCAAAGGTATGGAGACCCAGTACTTC,CSASKGMETQYF,many,TRBJ2-5,TRBV20-1,.
TGTGCCTGGAGTAAGTACACTGAAGCTTTCTTT,CAWSKYTEAFF,many,TRBJ1-1,TRBV30,.
TGTGCCATCACCCAAACACAGAACACTGAAGCTTTCTTT,CAITQTQNTEAFF,many,TRBJ1-1,TRBV10-3,.
TGCGCCAGCAGCAGAGGACTAGCGGGAACCGACCAAGAGACCCAGTACTTC,CASSRGLAGTDQETQYF,many,TRBJ2-5,TRBV5-1,TRBD2
TGTGCCAGCAGCCGTAGCGGCCAGGGTATATACGAGCAGTACTTC,CASSRSGQGIYEQYF,many,TRBJ2-7,TRBV12-3/TRBV12-4,.
TGTGCCAGCAGCCGGACAGGGGTGGGAGATGGCTACACCTTC,CASSRTGVGDGYTF,many,TRBJ1-2,TRBV2,TRBD1
TGTGCCACCCGCGAGGGAGTTTATGGCTACACCTTC,CATREGVYGYTF,.,TRBJ1-2,TRBV18,.
TGTGCCAGCAGCTCCGGGACGGCTTTTAACTATGGCTACACCTTC,CASSSGTAFNYGYTF,many,TRBJ1-2,TRBV12-3/TRBV12-4,.
TGTGCCTGGAGTGAGAAGGGCGACTATGGCTACACCTTC,CAWSEKGDYGYTF,many,TRBJ1-2,TRBV30,.
TGTGCCAGTAGTATGACGGGAAACACCGGGGAGCTGTTTTTT,CASSMTGNTGELFF,many,TRBJ2-2,TRBV19,.
TGTGCCAGCAGCTCTCGGACAGAGTACACCGGGGAGCTGTTTTTT,CASSSRTEYTGELFF,many,TRBJ2-2,TRBV11-2,.
TGTGCCAGCCAACTTGGGCGGGAAGAGACCCAGTACTTC,CASQLGREETQYF,many,TRBJ2-5,TRBV18,.
TGTGCCAGCAGCCGACAGGGGCCCTCCTACGAGCAGTACTTC,CASSRQGPSYEQYF,many,TRBJ2-7,TRBV7-2,TRBD1
TGTGCCAGCAGTTTCCTATTCACCCAGTACTTC,CASSFLFTQYF,many,TRBJ2-5,TRBV28,.
TGTGCCTGGAAGACCGGGACAGGGCCAAATCAGCCCCAGCATTTT,CAWKTGTGPNQPQHF,many,TRBJ1-5,TRBV30,TRBD1
TGTGCCAGCAACCACCGGGACAAAACCTACGAGCAGTACTTC,CASNHRDKTYEQYF,.,TRBJ2-7,TRBV6-1,.